Listed here are 21 T cell receptor beta chains from one sample, sequenced in a study of blood T cell repertoires in COVID-19. TCRdb's copy holds only in-frame clones and misses some; the assay was immunoSEQ multiplex PCR. The table has about 73,000 clones, 70% to 80% seen once. Sample: peripheral blood. These receptors were obtained from a man between 65 and 85 years old with COVID-19, enrolled during active disease.

This sequence joins TRBV30 and TRBJ1-1; 7 bases align to TRBD1. The CDR3 is made up of 15 amino acids. Germline values: CDR1 GTSNPN, CDR2 SVGIG (reference sequence). Trimming cost V 5 bases and J 8 bases; bases outside gene matches: 17. The CDR3, as DNA: TGTGCCTGGCTTTCGGGGCTTACAGGGGCCGAAGAAGCTTTCTTT. It encodes CAWLSGLTGAEEAFF.

The chain couples TRBV11-2 to TRBJ1-6; no firm D call. Between the trimmed V and J ends, which lost 0 bases and 7 bases, there was a span of 13 bases. Per germline, CDR1 SGHAT and CDR2 FQNNGV. This CDR3 is built from 16 residues. The CDR3 DNA reads as TGTGCCAGCAGCTTAGAATTCCCGGGGAGGAATTCACCCCTCCACTTT. It translates to CASSLEFPGRNSPLHF.

The chain recombines TRBV10-3 with TRBJ2-2; D is perhaps TRBD1 (6 bases). In germline, CDR1 is ENHRY, CDR2 SYGVKD. The V gene lost 6 bases and the J gene lost 6 bases, with 17 bases spanning the gap. The CDR3 loop spans 15 amino acids. CDR3 nucleotide sequence: TGTGCCATCAGATCGGACAGAACTGGGGCCGGGGAGCTGTTTTTT. This codes for CAIRSDRTGAGELFF.

This clone was seen only once. The chain combines TRBV7-9 with TRBJ1-1; 8 nucleotides agree with TRBD1. The CDR3 sequence is 12 residues long. The trim removed 7 bases at V and 12 bases at J, leaving 10 bases unmatched. The germline V gene encodes CDR1 SEHNR and CDR2 FQNEAQ (reference sequence). CDR3 coding DNA: TGTGCCAGCAACGGACAGGGTTTTGATCCTTTCTTT. Protein sequence: CASNGQGFDPFF. The full variable domain, rest sourced from reference TRBV7-9 and TRBJ1-1, is DTGVSQNPRHKITKRGQNVTFRCDPISEHNRLYWYRQTLGQGPEFLTYFQNEAQLEKSRLLSDRFSAERPKGSFSTLEIQRTEQGDSAMYLCASNGQGFDPFFGQGTRLTVV.

This clone was observed once. This chain's CDR3 is CATSDPGVGEAFF. CDR3 DNA: TGTGCCACCAGTGACCCCGGGGTGGGGGAAGCTTTCTTT. This chain joins TRBV24-1 and TRBJ1-1, with D unclear. The germline CDR1 and CDR2 sequences are KGHDR and SFDVKD. V lost 4 bases and J 8 bases, leaving 13 bases between the germline ends. This CDR3 has 13 residues.

The rearrangement uses TRBV4-3 and TRBJ2-1, with a weak D call TRBD2 (6 bases). The CDR3 runs 16 residues. V gave up 1 base and J gave up 6 bases, with 16 bases separating them. Germline CDR1 reads LGHNA; CDR2 reads YSLEER. The CDR3 region is CASSQVAVISGNEQFF. CDR3 nucleotide sequence: TGCGCCAGCAGCCAAGTAGCGGTGATCAGCGGCAATGAGCAGTTCTTC.

This clone has more than one count but fewer than ten. The chain has TRBV9 and TRBJ1-2, with unresolved D. The CDR3 totals 13 residues. Trimming took off 3 bases at V and 3 bases at J, with 9 bases between the two ends. Germline CDR1 reads SGDLS; CDR2 reads YYNGEE. The CDR3 DNA reads as TGTGCCAGCAGCGGAGGGAGGGACTATGGCTACACCTTC. Residues: CASSGGRDYGYTF.

V gene TRBV7-2 combines with J gene TRBJ2-3; D gene ambiguous. Trimming took off 7 bases at V and 3 bases at J, with 17 bases between the two ends. The CDR3 loop spans 15 amino acids. CDR1 is SGHTA and CDR2 is FQGNSA in the germline V gene. CDR3 region: CASTLLVSFTDTQYF. In DNA, the CDR3 is TGTGCCAGCACCCTCCTAGTATCTTTTACAGATACGCAGTATTTT.

As DNA, the CDR3 is TGTGCCAGCAGTTCCAGGGAAGGGAATGAAAAACTGTTTTTT. It codes for CASSSREGNEKLFF. The rearrangement uses TRBV28 and TRBJ1-4; D might be TRBD1 (5 bases). V lost 4 bases and J lost 5, with 11 bases in between. Germline V gene lookup returns CDR1 MDHEN and CDR2 SYDVKM. This CDR3 has 14 amino acids.

This clone was detected only a few times. The J gene is TRBJ2-7, the V gene TRBV7-9; no clear D gene. This CDR3 is built from 12 residues. CDR1 is SEHNR, CDR2 FQNEAQ, per germline (reference sequence). Trimming stripped 1 base from V and 6 bases from J, with 7 bases between. In DNA, the CDR3 is TGTGCCAGCAGCTTAGTCTCCGGCGAGCAGTACTTC. Its protein is CASSLVSGEQYF.

The chain is built from TRBV15 and TRBJ1-5; 8 positions agree with TRBD1. V was clipped by 5 bases and J by 1 base; unmatched bases: 1. Germline V gene data show CDR1 as LNHNV and CDR2 as YYDKDF (reference sequence). The CDR3 has 14 residues. The CDR3 reads CATSDRGSNQPQHF. The CDR3 DNA follows: TGTGCCACCAGCGACAGGGGAAGCAATCAGCCCCAGCATTTT.

The V gene is TRBV28, the J gene TRBJ2-7; 9 bases are shared with TRBD1. Germline V gives CDR1 MDHEN, CDR2 SYDVKM. CDR3 length: 15 amino acids. V was pared by 5 bases and J by 0 bases, with 5 bases of the junction left unmatched. The CDR3: CASSPPGQGSYEQYF. CDR3 in DNA: TGTGCCAGCAGTCCTCCGGGACAGGGCTCCTACGAGCAGTACTTC.

The chain recombines TRBV29-1 with TRBJ1-5, with 8 positions matching TRBD1. Germline V gene data show CDR1 as SQVTM and CDR2 as ANQGSEA. The CDR3 extends over 13 amino acids. V dropped 7 bases and J dropped 7; count of bases not matched to a gene: 9. As DNA, the CDR3 is TGCAGCGGCCAGACAGGGGTTAACCAGCCCCAGCATTTT. Protein sequence: CSGQTGVNQPQHF. Variable domain in full (rest from reference TRBV29-1 and TRBJ1-5): SAVISQKPSRDICQRGTSLTIQCQVDSQVTMMFWYRQQPGQSLTLIATANQGSEATYESGFVIDKFPISRPNLTFSTLTVSNMSPEDSSIYLCSGQTGVNQPQHFGDGTRLSIL.

This clone is a singleton in its sample. The rearrangement links TRBV6-5 to TRBJ1-1, with 9 nucleotides matching TRBD1. The germline V gene has CDR1 MNHEY and CDR2 SVGAGI. J was trimmed by 9 bases and V by 2 bases; bases with no gene match: 10. The CDR3 extends over 15 amino acids. The CDR3 nucleotides read TGTGCCAGCAGTTACGGAATAAGGACAGGGGAAAAAGCTTTCTTT. Its translation: CASSYGIRTGEKAFF.

The chain employs TRBV30 and TRBJ2-2; weak D call: TRBD1 (6 bases). Trimming shortened V by 0 bases and J by 1 base, and 9 bases separated the two germline ends. The germline V gene encodes CDR1 GTSNPN and CDR2 SVGIG (reference sequence). This CDR3 contains 15 residues. In DNA form, the CDR3 reads TGTGCCTGGAGTGTAAGGGGGATGAACACCGGGGAGCTGTTTTTT. It is translated as CAWSVRGMNTGELFF.

The V gene is TRBV29-1, the J gene TRBJ1-1; maybe TRBD1 (5 bases). Trimming pared 4 bases from V and 4 bases from J, leaving 16 bases between. Germline loops: CDR1 SQVTM, CDR2 ANQGSEA. The CDR3 contains 14 residues. CDR3 coding DNA: TGCAGCGTTGTGGGGGGACGATCACTCACTGAAGCTTTCTTT. Translated: CSVVGGRSLTEAFF.

In its sample, this clone was seen a few times. The rearrangement joins TRBV3-1 (or the pseudogene TRBV3-2) to TRBJ1-1; 7 bases match TRBD1. Germline values: CDR1 LGHDT, CDR2 YNNKEL (reference sequence). After removal of 1 base from V and 6 bases from J, the junction contained 2 bases not matched to a gene. The CDR3 has 13 residues. The CDR3, as DNA: TGTGCCAGCAGCCAAGTGCAGGGGGCTGAAGCTTTCTTT. Translated: CASSQVQGAEAFF.

This rearrangement joins TRBV6-4 to TRBJ1-1, with 7 bases aligning to TRBD1. V was pared by 6 bases and J by 1 base, with 5 bases of the junction left unmatched. Germline-derived CDR1 and CDR2 are MRHNA and SNTAGT. The CDR3 is made up of 14 amino acids. CDR3 sequence reads: CASRADRTNTEAFF. The CDR3 region has the DNA TGTGCCAGCAGGGCGGACAGGACGAACACTGAAGCTTTCTTT.

This sequence joins TRBV28 and TRBJ1-6; D perhaps matches TRBD1 (6 bases). V dropped 2 bases and J dropped 5 bases, with 13 bases sitting between them. CDR3 size: 16 residues. CDR1 is MDHEN, CDR2 SYDVKM, per germline. CDR3 protein: CASSLEAAGDNSPLHF. The DNA of the CDR3 is TGTGCCAGCAGTTTAGAAGCGGCAGGGGATAATTCACCCCTCCACTTT. The full variable domain, completed using reference TRBV28 and TRBJ1-6, is DVKVTQSSRYLVKRTGEKVFLECVQDMDHENMFWYRQDPGLGLRLIYFSYDVKMKEKGDIPEGYSVSREKKERFSLILESASTNQTSMYLCASSLEAAGDNSPLHFGNGTRLTVT.

CDR3 in DNA: TGCGCCAGCAGCTTAAGGACAGGCTTCTCTGGAAACACCATATATTTT. Protein product: CASSLRTGFSGNTIYF. The rearrangement joins TRBV5-1 to TRBJ1-3, with 7 bases lining up with TRBD1. This CDR3 has 16 residues. Losses at the gene ends were 2 bases for V and 0 bases for J; bases not matched to a gene: 5. Per germline, CDR1 SGHRS and CDR2 YFSETQ. Based on the CDR3 plus reference TRBV5-1 and TRBJ1-3, the full variable domain is KAGVTQTPRYLIKTRGQQVTLSCSPISGHRSVSWYQQTPGQGLQFLFEYFSETQRNKGNFPGRFSGRQFSNSRSEMNVSTLELGDSALYLCASSLRTGFSGNTIYFGEGSWLTVV.

To note about this clone: The junction shows a germline mismatch at one end, possibly a read error. The V gene is TRBV28, the J gene TRBJ2-7; 8 bases align to TRBD1. In germline, CDR1 is MDHEN, CDR2 SYDVKM. CDR3 length: 12 residues. The CDR3 DNA reads TGTGCCAGCAGCCCAGGGGGCTACGGGCAGTACTTC. Its protein is CASSPGGYGQYF. Together with reference TRBV28 and TRBJ2-7, the CDR3 gives the full variable domain: DVKVTQSSRYLVKRTGEKVFLECVQDMDHENMFWYRQDPGLGLRLIYFSYDVKMKEKGDIPEGYSVSREKKERFSLILESASTNQTSMYLCASSPGGYGQYFGPGTRLTVT.